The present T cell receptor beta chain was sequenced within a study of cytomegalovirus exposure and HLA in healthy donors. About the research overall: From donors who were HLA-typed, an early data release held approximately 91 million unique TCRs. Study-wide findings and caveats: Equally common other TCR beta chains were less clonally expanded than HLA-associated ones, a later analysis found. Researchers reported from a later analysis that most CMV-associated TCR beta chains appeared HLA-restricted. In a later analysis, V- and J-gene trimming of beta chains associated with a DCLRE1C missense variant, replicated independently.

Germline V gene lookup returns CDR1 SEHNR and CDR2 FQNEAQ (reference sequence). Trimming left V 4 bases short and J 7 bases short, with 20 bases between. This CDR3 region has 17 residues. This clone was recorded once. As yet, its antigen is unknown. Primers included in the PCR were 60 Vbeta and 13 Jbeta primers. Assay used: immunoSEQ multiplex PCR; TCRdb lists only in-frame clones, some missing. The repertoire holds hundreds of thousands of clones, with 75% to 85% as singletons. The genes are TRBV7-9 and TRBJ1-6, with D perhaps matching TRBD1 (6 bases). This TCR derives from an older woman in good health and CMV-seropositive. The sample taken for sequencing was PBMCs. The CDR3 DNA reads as TGTGCCAGCAGCTCCTTCCCGCGGGGGGCAGGGAATTCACCCCTCCACTTT. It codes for CASSSFPRGAGNSPLHF.